These 6 T cell receptor beta chains were sequenced from one sample in a study of shared clonotypes between healthy human individuals. The protocol was immunoSEQ multiplex PCR, while the TCRdb copy is restricted to in-frame clones and leaves out a portion. The table shows hundreds of thousands of clones, with about three quarters occurring only once. The sample taken for sequencing was memory CD4+ T cells sorted from blood. Subset specified: CD45RA-negative fraction. These receptors originate from a woman in her 30s in good health.

The J gene is TRBJ1-5, the V gene TRBV6-5; 8 nucleotides agree with TRBD1. Looked up from germline, CDR1 is MNHEY and CDR2 is SVGAGI. The trim removed 6 bases at V and 7 bases at J, leaving 8 bases unmatched. This CDR3 region has 14 residues. The CDR3 protein is CASRLRTGWQPQHF. The CDR3 nucleotides read TGTGCCAGCAGACTCCGGACAGGGTGGCAGCCCCAGCATTTT.

The chain uses TRBV27 and TRBJ2-1, with TRBD2 matching over 9 bases. CDR1 is MNHEY and CDR2 is SMNVEV in the germline V gene (reference sequence). V lost 3 bases, J lost 6 bases, and 3 bases stayed unmatched. This CDR3 is 14 amino acids long. The CDR3 region is CASSFGGRANEQFF. The CDR3 nucleotides are TGTGCCAGCAGTTTTGGCGGGAGGGCCAATGAGCAGTTCTTC.

Only one count was recorded for this clone. This chain uses TRBV27 with TRBJ2-2; 9 nucleotides line up with TRBD2. After removal of 5 bases from V and 8 bases from J, the junction contained 12 bases not matched to a gene. The CDR3 is 16 residues long. Germline V gives CDR1 MNHEY, CDR2 SMNVEV (reference sequence). CDR3 nucleotide sequence: TGTGCCAGCAGTCTGGCGGTAGCGGGAGTCCCAGGGGAGCTGTTTTTT. Protein product: CASSLAVAGVPGELFF.

The genes are TRBV25-1 and TRBJ2-3, with D hard to call. V was trimmed by 11 bases and J by 2 bases, leaving 14 bases between them. Germline V lookup: CDR1 MGHDK, CDR2 SYGVNS. CDR3 length: 13 residues. The CDR3 loop reads CAAIGPYTDTQYF. Written as DNA, the CDR3 is TGTGCCGCTATAGGGCCATACACAGATACGCAGTATTTT.

The rearrangement uses TRBV29-1 and TRBJ2-1; TRBD1 agrees at 9 bases. Germline CDR1 is SQVTM and CDR2 is ANQGSEA. Trimming removed 5 bases from V and 9 bases from J; junction bases left unmatched: 17. This CDR3 spans 16 amino acids. The CDR3 loop is CSVPGGQGVTRSEQFF. In DNA form, the CDR3 reads TGCAGCGTTCCCGGGGGACAGGGCGTCACTCGCAGTGAGCAGTTCTTC.

This clone was counted only a few times. The genes are TRBV29-1 and TRBJ2-5, with D perhaps TRBD1 or TRBD2 (5 bases each). With the DNA end fitting TRBJ2-7 better, the J assignment may be wrong. There are 12 residues in the CDR3. CDR1 and CDR2 (germline): SQVTM, ANQGSEA. CDR3 sequence reads: CSVGTLYSEQYF. The CDR3 coding sequence is TGCAGCGTGGGGACCCTCTACAGCGAGCAGTACTTC.